Listed here is a single T cell receptor beta chain. This entry comes from a study of early T cells in non-severe SARS-CoV-2 infection. Germline CDR1 MNHEY, CDR2 SVGAGI. Trimming shortened V by 2 bases and J by 3 bases, and 14 bases separated the two germline ends. The CDR3 contains 15 residues. One entry per CDR3 protein results from TCRdb running MiXCR on the 5' RACE reads. Counted here are more than 60,000 distinct CDR3 sequences, roughly a tenth occurring once; the ten biggest clones make up roughly 6%. The sequence was obtained from an adult who was a healthcare worker with PCR-confirmed SARS-CoV-2 infection or an uninfected control (not recorded which). The source material was whole blood. The chain uses TRBV6-5 and TRBJ2-7, with TRBD2 as a possible D gene (6 bases). The CDR3 is CASSYRRGADYEQYF. In DNA, the CDR3 is TGTGCCAGCAGTTACAGGAGGGGCGCTGACTACGAGCAGTACTTC.